This T cell receptor (beta chain) was obtained from a study of patients and donors after allogeneic stem cell transplantation. TCRdb processed the RT-PCR reads anew with MiXCR; each CDR3 protein has one entry. In the table there are roughly 960,000 distinct CDR3 sequences, over 15% of which are singletons. Losses at the gene ends were 4 bases for V and 4 bases for J; bases not matched to a gene: 4. The CDR3 runs 15 residues. Germline V gene data show CDR1 as LGHNA and CDR2 as YSLEER. This clonotype originated in a human donor who was either an allogeneic HSCT recipient or a stem cell or donor lymphocyte infusion donor (not recorded which). It is not recorded whose cells these are; they may come from a transplant donor. Material for sequencing was blood, either unsorted or a sorted T cell fraction (not recorded which). The genes are TRBV4-3 and TRBJ2-1, with 10 bases identical to TRBD2. This CDR3 reads CASSRAGGGYNEQFF. In DNA form, the CDR3 reads TGCGCCAGCAGCCGAGCGGGGGGGGGATACAATGAGCAGTTCTTC.